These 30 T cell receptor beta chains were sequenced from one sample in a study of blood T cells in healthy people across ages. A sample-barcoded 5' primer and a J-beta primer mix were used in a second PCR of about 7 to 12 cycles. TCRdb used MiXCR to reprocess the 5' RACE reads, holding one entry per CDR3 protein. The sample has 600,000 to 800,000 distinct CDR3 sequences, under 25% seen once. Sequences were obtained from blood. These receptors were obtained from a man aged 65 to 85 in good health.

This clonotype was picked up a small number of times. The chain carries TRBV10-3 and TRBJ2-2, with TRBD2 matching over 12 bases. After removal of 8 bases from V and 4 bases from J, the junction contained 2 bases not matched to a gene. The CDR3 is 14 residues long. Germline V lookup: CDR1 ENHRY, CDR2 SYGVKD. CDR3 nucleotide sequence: TGTGCCATCCGGACTAGCGGGGCCACCGGGGAGCTGTTTTTT. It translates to CAIRTSGATGELFF.

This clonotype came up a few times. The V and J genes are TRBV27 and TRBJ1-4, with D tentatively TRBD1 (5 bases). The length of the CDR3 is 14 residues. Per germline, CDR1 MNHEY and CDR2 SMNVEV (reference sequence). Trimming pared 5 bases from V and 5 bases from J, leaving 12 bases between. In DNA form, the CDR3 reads TGTGCCAGCAGTGCAGGGCGGAAGAATGAAAAACTGTTTTTT. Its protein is CASSAGRKNEKLFF.

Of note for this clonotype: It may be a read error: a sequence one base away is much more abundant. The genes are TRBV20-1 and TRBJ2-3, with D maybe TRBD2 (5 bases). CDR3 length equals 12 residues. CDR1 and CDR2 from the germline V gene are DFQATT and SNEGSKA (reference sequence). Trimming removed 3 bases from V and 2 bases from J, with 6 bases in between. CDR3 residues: CSASRDTDTQYF. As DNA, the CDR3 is TGCAGTGCTAGCCGGGACACAGATACGCAGTATTTT.

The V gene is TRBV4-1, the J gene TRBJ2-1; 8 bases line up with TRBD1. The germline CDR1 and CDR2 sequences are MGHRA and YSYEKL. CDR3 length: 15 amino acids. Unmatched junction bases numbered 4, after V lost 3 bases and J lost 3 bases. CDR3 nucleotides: TGCGCCAGCAGCCAGGACGGACAGGGCTACAATGAGCAGTTCTTC. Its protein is CASSQDGQGYNEQFF.

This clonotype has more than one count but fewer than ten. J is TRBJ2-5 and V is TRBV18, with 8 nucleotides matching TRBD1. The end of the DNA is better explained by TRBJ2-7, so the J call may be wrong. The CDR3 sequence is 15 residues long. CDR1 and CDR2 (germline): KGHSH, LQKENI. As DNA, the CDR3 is TGTGCCAGCTCCCCCAGGGGACAGGTTTACTACGAGCAGTACTTC. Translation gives CASSPRGQVYYEQYF.

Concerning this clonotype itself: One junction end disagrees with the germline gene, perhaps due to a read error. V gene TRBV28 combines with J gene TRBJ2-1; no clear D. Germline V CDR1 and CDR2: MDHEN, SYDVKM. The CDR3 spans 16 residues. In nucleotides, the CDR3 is TGTGCCAGCAGTTTATTGATGCAGCAGCCTGACAATGAGCAATTCTTC. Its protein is CASSLLMQQPDNEQFF.

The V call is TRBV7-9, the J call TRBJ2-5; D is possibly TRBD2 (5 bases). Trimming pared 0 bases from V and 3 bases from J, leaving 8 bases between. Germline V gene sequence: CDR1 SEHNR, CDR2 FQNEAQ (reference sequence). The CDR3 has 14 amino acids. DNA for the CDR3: TGTGCCAGCAGCTTAGCGAGGGATGAAGAGACCCAGTACTTC. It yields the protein CASSLARDEETQYF.

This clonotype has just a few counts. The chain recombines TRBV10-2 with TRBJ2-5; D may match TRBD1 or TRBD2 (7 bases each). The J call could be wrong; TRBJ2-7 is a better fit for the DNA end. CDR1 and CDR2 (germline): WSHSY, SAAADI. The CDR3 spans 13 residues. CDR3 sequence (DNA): TGCGCCAGCAAAGAAGCGGGACAGTACGAGCAGTACTTC. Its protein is CASKEAGQYEQYF.

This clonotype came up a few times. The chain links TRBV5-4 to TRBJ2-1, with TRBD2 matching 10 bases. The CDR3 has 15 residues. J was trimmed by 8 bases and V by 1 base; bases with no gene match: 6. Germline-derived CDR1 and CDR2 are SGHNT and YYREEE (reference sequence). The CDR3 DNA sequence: TGTGCCAGCAGCTTGTTCCAAGGACTAGCGGATGAGCAGTTCTTC. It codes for CASSLFQGLADEQFF.

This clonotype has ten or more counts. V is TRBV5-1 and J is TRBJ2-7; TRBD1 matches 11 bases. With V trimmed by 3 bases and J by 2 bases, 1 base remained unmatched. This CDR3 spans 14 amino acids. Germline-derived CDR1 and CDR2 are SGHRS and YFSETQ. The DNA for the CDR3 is TGCGCCAGCAGCTGGGGACAGGGGGCCTACGAGCAGTACTTC. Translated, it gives CASSWGQGAYEQYF. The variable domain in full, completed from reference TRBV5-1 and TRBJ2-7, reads KAGVTQTPRYLIKTRGQQVTLSCSPISGHRSVSWYQQTPGQGLQFLFEYFSETQRNKGNFPGRFSGRQFSNSRSEMNVSTLELGDSALYLCASSWGQGAYEQYFGPGTRLTVT.

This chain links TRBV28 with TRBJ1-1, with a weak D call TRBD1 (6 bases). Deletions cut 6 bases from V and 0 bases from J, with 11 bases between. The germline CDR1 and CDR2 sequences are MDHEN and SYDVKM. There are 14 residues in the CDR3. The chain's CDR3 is CASRYREVNTEAFF. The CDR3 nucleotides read TGTGCCAGCAGATACAGGGAAGTGAACACTGAAGCTTTCTTT.

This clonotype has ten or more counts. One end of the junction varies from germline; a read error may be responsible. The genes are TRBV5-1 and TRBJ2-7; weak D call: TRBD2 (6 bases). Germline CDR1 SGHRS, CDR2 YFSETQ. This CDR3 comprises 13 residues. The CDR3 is CASSLVGSYEQYF. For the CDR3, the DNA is TGTGCCAGCAGTTTGGTCGGGAGCTACGAGCAGTACTTC.

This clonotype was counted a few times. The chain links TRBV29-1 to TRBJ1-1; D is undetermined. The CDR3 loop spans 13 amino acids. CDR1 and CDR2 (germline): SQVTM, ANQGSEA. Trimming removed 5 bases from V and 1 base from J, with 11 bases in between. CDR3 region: CSVIETSNTEAFF. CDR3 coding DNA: TGCAGCGTTATAGAGACATCGAACACTGAAGCTTTCTTT.

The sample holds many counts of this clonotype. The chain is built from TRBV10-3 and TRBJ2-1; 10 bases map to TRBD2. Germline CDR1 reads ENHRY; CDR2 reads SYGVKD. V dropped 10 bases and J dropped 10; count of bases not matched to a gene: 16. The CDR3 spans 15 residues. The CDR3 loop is CATSTSGSPPQEQFF. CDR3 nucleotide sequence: TGTGCCACCTCGACTAGCGGGTCACCCCCGCAAGAGCAGTTCTTC.

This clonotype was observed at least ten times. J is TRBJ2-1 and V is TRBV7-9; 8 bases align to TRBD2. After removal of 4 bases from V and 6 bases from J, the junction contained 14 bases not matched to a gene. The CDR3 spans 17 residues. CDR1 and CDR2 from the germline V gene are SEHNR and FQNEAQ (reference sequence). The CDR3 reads CASSSQPGLVYSNEQFF. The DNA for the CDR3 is TGTGCCAGCAGCTCCCAACCGGGACTAGTCTATTCCAATGAGCAGTTCTTC.

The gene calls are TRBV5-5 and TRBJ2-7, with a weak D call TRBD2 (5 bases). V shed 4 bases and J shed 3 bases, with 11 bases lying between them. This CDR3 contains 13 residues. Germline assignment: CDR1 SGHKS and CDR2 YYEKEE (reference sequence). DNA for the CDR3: TGTGCCAGCAGCGCTGACTATTACTACGAGCAGTACTTC. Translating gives CASSADYYYEQYF.

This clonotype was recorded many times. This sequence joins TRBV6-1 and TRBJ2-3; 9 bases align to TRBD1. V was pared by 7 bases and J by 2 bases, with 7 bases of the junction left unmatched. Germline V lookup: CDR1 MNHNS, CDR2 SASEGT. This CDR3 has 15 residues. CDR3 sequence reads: CASTLGQGSTDTQYF. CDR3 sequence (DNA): TGTGCCAGCACCCTCGGACAGGGGTCCACAGATACGCAGTATTTT.

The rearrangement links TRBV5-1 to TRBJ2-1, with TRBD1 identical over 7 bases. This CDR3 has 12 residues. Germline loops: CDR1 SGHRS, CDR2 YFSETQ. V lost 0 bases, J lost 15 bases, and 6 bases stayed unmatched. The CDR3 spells CASSLVGQVRFF. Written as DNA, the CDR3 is TGCGCCAGCAGCTTGGTAGGACAGGTGAGGTTCTTC.

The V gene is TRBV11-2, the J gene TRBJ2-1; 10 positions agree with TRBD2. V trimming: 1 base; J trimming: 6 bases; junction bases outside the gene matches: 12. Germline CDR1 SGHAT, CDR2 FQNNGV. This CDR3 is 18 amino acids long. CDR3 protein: CASSLVSSGRASLNEQFF. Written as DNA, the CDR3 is TGTGCCAGCAGCTTAGTCTCCAGCGGGAGGGCCTCCCTCAATGAGCAGTTCTTC. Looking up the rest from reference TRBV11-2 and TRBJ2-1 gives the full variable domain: EAGVAQSPRYKIIEKRQSVAFWCNPISGHATLYWYQQILGQGPKLLIQFQNNGVVDDSQLPKDRFSAERLKGVDSTLKIQPAKLEDSAVYLCASSLVSSGRASLNEQFFGPGTRLTVL.

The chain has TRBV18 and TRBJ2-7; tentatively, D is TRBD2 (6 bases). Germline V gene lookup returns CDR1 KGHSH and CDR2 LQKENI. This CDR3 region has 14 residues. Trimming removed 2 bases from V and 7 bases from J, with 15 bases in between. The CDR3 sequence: CASSPAGSGGEQYF. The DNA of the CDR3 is TGTGCCAGCTCACCAGCGGGATCGGGTGGAGAGCAGTACTTC.

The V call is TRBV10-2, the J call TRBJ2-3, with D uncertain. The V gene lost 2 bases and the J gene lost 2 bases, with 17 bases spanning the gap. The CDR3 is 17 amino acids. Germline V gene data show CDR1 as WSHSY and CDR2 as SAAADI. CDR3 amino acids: CASSEAAFSPNTDTQYF. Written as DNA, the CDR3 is TGCGCCAGCAGTGAGGCTGCGTTCAGCCCAAACACAGATACGCAGTATTTT.

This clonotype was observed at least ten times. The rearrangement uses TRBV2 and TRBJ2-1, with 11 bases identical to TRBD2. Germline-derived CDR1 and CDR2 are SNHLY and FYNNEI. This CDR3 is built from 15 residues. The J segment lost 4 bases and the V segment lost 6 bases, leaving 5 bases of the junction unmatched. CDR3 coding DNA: TGTGCCAGCAGCACCGGGACTAGCGGATACAATGAGCAGTTCTTC. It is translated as CASSTGTSGYNEQFF.

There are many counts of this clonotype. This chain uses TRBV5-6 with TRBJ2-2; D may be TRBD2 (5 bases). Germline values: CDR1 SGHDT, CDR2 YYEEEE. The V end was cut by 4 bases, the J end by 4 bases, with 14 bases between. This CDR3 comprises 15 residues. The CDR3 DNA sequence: TGTGCCAGCAGCGCCTCGGGAACACTCACCGGGGAGCTGTTTTTT. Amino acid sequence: CASSASGTLTGELFF.

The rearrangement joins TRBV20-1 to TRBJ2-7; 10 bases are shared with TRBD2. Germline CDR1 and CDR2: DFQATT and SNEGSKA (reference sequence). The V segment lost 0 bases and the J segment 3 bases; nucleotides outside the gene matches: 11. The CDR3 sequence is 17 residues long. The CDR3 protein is CSARDPRTSGRNYEQYF. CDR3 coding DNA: TGCAGTGCTAGAGACCCGAGGACTAGCGGACGGAACTACGAGCAGTACTTC.

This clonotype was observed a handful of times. The CDR3 DNA reads as TGTGCCAGCAGCTTGCTGACTAGCGGGCTATACAGCTCCTACAATGAGCAGTTCTTC. Amino acid sequence: CASSLLTSGLYSSYNEQFF. The genes are TRBV5-6 and TRBJ2-1; 10 bases agree with TRBD2. Germline V lookup: CDR1 SGHDT, CDR2 YYEEEE. The junction had 10 bases not matched to a gene; V was cut back by 1 base and J by 0 bases. CDR3 length equals 19 residues.

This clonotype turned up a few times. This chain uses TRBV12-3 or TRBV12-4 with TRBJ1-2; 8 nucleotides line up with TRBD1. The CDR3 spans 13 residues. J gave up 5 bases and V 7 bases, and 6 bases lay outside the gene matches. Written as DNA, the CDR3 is TGTGCCAGCATGATGAGGACAGGGTATGGCTACACCTTC. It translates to CASMMRTGYGYTF.

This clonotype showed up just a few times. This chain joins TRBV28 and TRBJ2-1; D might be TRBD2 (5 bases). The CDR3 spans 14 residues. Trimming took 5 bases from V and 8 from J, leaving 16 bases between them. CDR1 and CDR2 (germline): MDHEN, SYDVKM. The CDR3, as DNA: TGTGCCAGCAGTCCGCCCCCCGGAGCGGATGAGCAGTTCTTC. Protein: CASSPPPGADEQFF.

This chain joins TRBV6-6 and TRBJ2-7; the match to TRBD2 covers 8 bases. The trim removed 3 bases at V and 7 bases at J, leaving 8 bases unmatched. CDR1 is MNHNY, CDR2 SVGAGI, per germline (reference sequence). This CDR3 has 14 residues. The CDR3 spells CASSYYSGSSEQYF. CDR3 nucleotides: TGTGCCAGCAGTTATTACAGCGGGAGCAGTGAGCAGTACTTC.

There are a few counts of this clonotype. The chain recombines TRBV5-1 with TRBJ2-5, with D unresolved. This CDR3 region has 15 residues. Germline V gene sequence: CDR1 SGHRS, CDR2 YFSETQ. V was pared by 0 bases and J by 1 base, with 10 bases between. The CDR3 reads CASSLVGETQETQYF. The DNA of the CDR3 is TGCGCCAGCAGCTTGGTGGGCGAAACCCAAGAGACCCAGTACTTC.

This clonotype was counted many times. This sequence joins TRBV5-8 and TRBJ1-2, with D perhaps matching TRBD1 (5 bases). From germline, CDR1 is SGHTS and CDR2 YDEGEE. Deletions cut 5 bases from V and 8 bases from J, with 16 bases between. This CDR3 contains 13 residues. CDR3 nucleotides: TGTGCCAGCAGTGGAAACCGGAGGGGAGGCTACACCTTC. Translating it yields CASSGNRRGGYTF.